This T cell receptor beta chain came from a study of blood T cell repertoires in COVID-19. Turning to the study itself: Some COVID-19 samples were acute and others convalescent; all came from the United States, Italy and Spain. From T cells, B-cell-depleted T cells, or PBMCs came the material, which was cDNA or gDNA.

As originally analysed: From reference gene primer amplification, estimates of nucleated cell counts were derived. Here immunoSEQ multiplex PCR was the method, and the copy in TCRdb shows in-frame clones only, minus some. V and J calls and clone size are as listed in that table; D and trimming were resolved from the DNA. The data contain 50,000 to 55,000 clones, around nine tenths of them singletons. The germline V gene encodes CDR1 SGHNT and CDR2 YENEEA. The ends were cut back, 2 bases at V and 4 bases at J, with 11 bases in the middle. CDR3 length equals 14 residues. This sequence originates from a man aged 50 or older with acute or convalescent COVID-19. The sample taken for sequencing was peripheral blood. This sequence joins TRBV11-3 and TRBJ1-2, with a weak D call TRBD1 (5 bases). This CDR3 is CASSLFGHAYGYTF. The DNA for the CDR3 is TGTGCCAGCAGCTTATTCGGACACGCCTATGGCTACACCTTC.